The clone carrying this T cell receptor (beta chain) was seen more than once but under ten times. The germline CDR1 and CDR2 sequences are SEHNR and FQNEAQ (reference sequence). CDR3 length equals 17 residues. The V end lost 5 bases, the J end lost 0 bases, and 20 bases lay between the germline ends. The sample belongs to a study of blood T cells in healthy people across ages. Primed by a sample-barcoded 5' primer and a J-beta primer mix, a second PCR proceeded for roughly 6 to 12 cycles. The authors tagged each cDNA molecule using a template-switch adaptor with 12 random nucleotides. One entry per CDR3 protein, called by TCRdb with MiXCR from the 5' RACE reads. The sample contains about 1.8 million distinct CDR3 sequences, roughly 50% of which appear only once. Drawing of peripheral blood yielded about 9.7 milliliters from each donor.

The chain recombines TRBV7-9 with TRBJ2-7; either TRBD1 or TRBD2 may fit D (6 bases each). Specimen: blood. This clonotype was obtained from a woman aged 40 to 50 in good health. CDR3 nucleotide sequence: TGTGCCAGCAGCCCGTACTTGGGCCGGGGGCACTCCTACGAGCAGTACTTC. This gives the protein CASSPYLGRGHSYEQYF.